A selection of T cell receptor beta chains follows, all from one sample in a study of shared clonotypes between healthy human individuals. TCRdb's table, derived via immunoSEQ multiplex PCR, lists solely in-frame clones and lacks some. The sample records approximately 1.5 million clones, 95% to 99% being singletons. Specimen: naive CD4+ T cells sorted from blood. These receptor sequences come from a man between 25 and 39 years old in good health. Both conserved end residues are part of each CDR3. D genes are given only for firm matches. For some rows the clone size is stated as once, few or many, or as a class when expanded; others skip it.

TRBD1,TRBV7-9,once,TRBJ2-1,TGTGCCAGCAGCTACGAGACGACAGGGTCCTACAATGAGCAGTTCTTC,CASSYETTGSYNEQFF
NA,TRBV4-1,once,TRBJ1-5,TGCGCCAGCAGCCAAGTTGCAGGAGTCCGTCAGCCCCAGCATTTT,CASSQVAGVRQPQHF
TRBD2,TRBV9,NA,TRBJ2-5,TGTGCCAGCAGCCAAGCCCCCGAGCGGGGGGGAGAGACCCAGTACTTC,CASSQAPERGGETQYF
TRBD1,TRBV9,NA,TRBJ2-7,TGTGCCAGCAGCGTAGGGGGGACAGTATCCTACGAGCAGTACTTC,CASSVGGTVSYEQYF
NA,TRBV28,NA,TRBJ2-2,TGTGCCAGCAGTTCCAACACCGGGGAGCTGTTTTTT,CASSSNTGELFF
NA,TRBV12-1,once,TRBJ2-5,TGTGCCAGCAGCTTGGCAGGGCCCCAGTACTTC,CASSLAGPQYF
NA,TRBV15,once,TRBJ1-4,TGTGCCACCAGCAGAGATAGGGGAACTAATGAAAAACTGTTTTTT,CATSRDRGTNEKLFF
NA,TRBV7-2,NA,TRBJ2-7,TGTGCCAGCAGCTTACGGGGCCGGGAGCAGTACTTC,CASSLRGREQYF
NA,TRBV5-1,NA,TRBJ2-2,TGCGCCAGCAGCGGGGCCCCGGGCCCCAACACCGGGGAGCTGTTTTTT,CASSGAPGPNTGELFF
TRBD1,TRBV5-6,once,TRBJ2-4,TGTGCCAGCAGCTCCTCCGGGACAGGGGGAGATATTCAGTACTTC,CASSSSGTGGDIQYF
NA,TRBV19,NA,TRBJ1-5,TGTGCGACCTCGGGGTTGGGCAATCAGCCCCAGCATTTT,CATSGLGNQPQHF
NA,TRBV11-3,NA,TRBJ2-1,TGTGCCAGCAGCTCCGCTGCGGCGAGCTCCTACAATGAGCAGTTCTTC,CASSSAAASSYNEQFF
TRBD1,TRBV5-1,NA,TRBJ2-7,TGCGCCAGCAGCTTTAACCGGGACAGAAACACCTACGAGCAGTACTTC,CASSFNRDRNTYEQYF
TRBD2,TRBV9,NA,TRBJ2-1,TGTGCCAGCAGCGTAGATCCGACTAGCGGGATTAGGAATGAGCAGTTCTTC,CASSVDPTSGIRNEQFF
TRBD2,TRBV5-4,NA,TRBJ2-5,TGTGCCAGCAGCTTACCTCCGAGCGGGAGGGCTCGGGAGACCCAGTACTTC,CASSLPPSGRARETQYF
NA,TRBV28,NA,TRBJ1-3,TGTGCCAGCAGTTCCCCCAGGGGAAAGTTTGGAAACACCATATATTTT,CASSSPRGKFGNTIYF
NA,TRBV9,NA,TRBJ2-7,TGTGCCAGCAGTCAAGACACTTGGTCCTACGAGCAGTACTTC,CASSQDTWSYEQYF
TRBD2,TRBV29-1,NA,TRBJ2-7,TGCAGCGTGAAGCGGGAGGGCATTTCGTACGAGCAGTACTTC,CSVKREGISYEQYF
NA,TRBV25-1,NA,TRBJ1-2,TGTGCCAGCAGTGAGATTGCCAGGGACTATGGCTACACCTTC,CASSEIARDYGYTF
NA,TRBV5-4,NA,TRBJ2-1,TGTGCCAGCAGCTTGACAGGGCGCTCCTACAATGAGCAGTTCTTC,CASSLTGRSYNEQFF
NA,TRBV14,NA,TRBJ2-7,TGTGCCAGCAGCCAAGATCGTGGTTACGAGCAGTACTTC,CASSQDRGYEQYF
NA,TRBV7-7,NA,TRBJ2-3,TGTGCTAGCAGCTTGGGCTACACAGATACGCAGTATTTT,CASSLGYTDTQYF
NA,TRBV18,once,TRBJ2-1,TGTGCCAGCTCACCGCGGCAGGGCATGTTGGACAATGAGCAGTTCTTC,CASSPRQGMLDNEQFF
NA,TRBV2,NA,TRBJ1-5,TGTGCCAGCAGTGAATCGGAGGGTAGGTCGGCCCAGCATTTT,CASSESEGRSAQHF
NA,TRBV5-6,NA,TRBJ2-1,TGTGCCAGCAGCTACCTACCTAAAGTAAATGAGCAGTTCTTC,CASSYLPKVNEQFF
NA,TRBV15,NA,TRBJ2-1,TGTGCCACCAGAACTTCTCTTTCCTACAATGAGCAGTTCTTC,CATRTSLSYNEQFF
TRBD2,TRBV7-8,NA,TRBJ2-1,TGTGCCAGCAGCATAGGACGACTAGCGGGATACAATGAGCAGTTCTTC,CASSIGRLAGYNEQFF
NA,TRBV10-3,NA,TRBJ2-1,TGTGCCTCCCTGAGTGCGGCTAACAATGAGCAGTTCTTC,CASLSAANNEQFF
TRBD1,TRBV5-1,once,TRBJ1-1,TGCGCCAGCAGCGACCGGGACAGGGGGCGCGGGAACACTGAAGCTTTCTTT,CASSDRDRGRGNTEAFF
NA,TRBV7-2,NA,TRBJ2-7,TGTGCCAGCAGCCCACAGTCGGGATACGAGCAGTACTTC,CASSPQSGYEQYF
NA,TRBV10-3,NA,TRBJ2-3,TGTGCCATCAGTGAGTCCGGGACTAGCACAGATACGCAGTATTTT,CAISESGTSTDTQYF
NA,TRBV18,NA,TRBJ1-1,TGTGCCAGCTCACAATCTAGGGTTGGCACTGAAGCTTTCTTT,CASSQSRVGTEAFF
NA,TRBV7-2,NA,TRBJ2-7,TGTGCCAGCAGCGCCGACTTGGTAGCGGCCTACGAGCAGTACTTC,CASSADLVAAYEQYF
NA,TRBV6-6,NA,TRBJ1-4,TGTGCCAGCAGTTACCTGGCCAGGACCGAGGAAAAACTGTTTTTT,CASSYLARTEEKLFF
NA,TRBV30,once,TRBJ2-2,TGTGCCTGGAGTGAGGACAGTTACACCGGGGAGCTGTTTTTT,CAWSEDSYTGELFF
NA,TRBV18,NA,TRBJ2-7,TGTGCCAGCTCACACCGGGAAACCTACGAGCAGTACTTC,CASSHRETYEQYF
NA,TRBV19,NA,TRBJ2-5,TGTGCCAGTTCTACCGGGACAATGCAAGAGACCCAGTACTTC,CASSTGTMQETQYF
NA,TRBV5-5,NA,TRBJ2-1,TGTGCCACCAGAACAGGCGCCCTAGGCCCGTTCTTC,CATRTGALGPFF
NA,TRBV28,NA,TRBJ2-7,TGTGCCAGCAGACCAGGACAGTTCTTCTACGAGCAGTACTTC,CASRPGQFFYEQYF
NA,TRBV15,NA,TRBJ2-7,TGTGCCACCAGCAGAGATCGGCAGGGCTACGAGCAGTACTTC,CATSRDRQGYEQYF
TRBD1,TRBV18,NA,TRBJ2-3,TGTGCCAGCTCACCAGGGCCAGGGGGCAGTATATTT,CASSPGPGGSIF
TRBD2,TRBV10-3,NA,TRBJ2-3,TGTGCCATCAGTGTTGGGGTAGCGGGAGGGGCAGCAGATACGCAGTATTTT,CAISVGVAGGAADTQYF
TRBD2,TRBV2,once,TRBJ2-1,TGTGCCAGCCCGGACTTAGCGGGAGCTACCTACAATGAGCAGTTCTTC,CASPDLAGATYNEQFF
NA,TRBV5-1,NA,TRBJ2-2,TGCGCCAGCAGGACGGGTTCAGTCGGAGGGCCGACCGGGGAGCTGTTTTTT,CASRTGSVGGPTGELFF
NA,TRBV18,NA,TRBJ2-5,TGTGCCAGCTCACCAAGGTCTCGCCAAGAGACCCAGTACTTC,CASSPRSRQETQYF
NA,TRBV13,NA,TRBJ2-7,TGTGCCAGCAGCCGAAGCCAGGGGGGGTACGAGCAGTACTTC,CASSRSQGGYEQYF
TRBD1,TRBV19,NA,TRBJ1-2,TGTGCCAGTAGTCCGCGAGGGACAGGGTTTAACTATGGCTACACCTTC,CASSPRGTGFNYGYTF
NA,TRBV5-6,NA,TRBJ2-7,TGTGCCAGCAGCTCGCCGGGCGGGTACTACGAGCAGTACTTC,CASSSPGGYYEQYF
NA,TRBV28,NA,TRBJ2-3,TGTGCCAGCAGTCTCCAGGGCAACACAGATACGCAGTATTTT,CASSLQGNTDTQYF